This T cell receptor (beta chain) is from a study of cytomegalovirus exposure and HLA in healthy donors. CDR1 is SGHRS and CDR2 is YFSETQ in the germline V gene. The CDR3 loop spans 16 amino acids. The ends were cut back, 0 bases at V and 0 bases at J, with 12 bases in the middle. The PCR ran on 60 Vbeta and 13 Jbeta primers. Only in-frame clones appear in the TCRdb table, and some are missing; sequencing was by immunoSEQ multiplex PCR. The sample records 95,000 to 150,000 clones, over 60% being singletons. The TCR originated in a human donor in good health. The J gene is TRBJ1-1, the V gene TRBV5-1; D may be TRBD1 (5 bases). The sequencing input was PBMCs. CDR3 nucleotides: TGCGCCAGCAGCTTGGCGGCAGGGTACGTGAACACTGAAGCTTTCTTT. Its translation is CASSLAAGYVNTEAFF.